This TCR beta chain appears in the sequencing data of a study of CD8 T cells in ankylosing spondylitis. The study, taken as a whole, reports: A CD8+ phenotype characterized the disease-linked clones, which were relatively rare in peripheral blood. There was reportedly significant enrichment of clones that were disease-linked in matched ankylosing spondylitis synovial fluid.

The TCR beta libraries were generated through quantitative 5'-RACE incorporating molecular barcodes. TCRdb analysed the 5' RACE reads with MiXCR anew, one entry per CDR3 protein. Of around 300,000 distinct CDR3 sequences detected, roughly 12% appear once; the ten largest clones hold 8% to 9.5%. This clonotype came up a few times. Its target is not known. The CDR3 totals 20 residues. The ends lost 3 bases at V and 1 base at J; junction bases unmatched: 13. Germline CDR1 SGHAT, CDR2 FQNNGV. V gene TRBV11-2 combines with J gene TRBJ2-1; TRBD2 agrees at 12 bases. Input material: blood, either unsorted or a sorted T cell fraction (not recorded which). The receptor was derived from a female donor with ankylosing spondylitis or in good health (not recorded which). The CDR3 DNA sequence: TGTGCCAGCAGCTTGACATGGTCTAGCGGGAGGGCCGGGTCCTACAATGAGCAGTTCTTC. Translated: CASSLTWSSGRAGSYNEQFF. The full variable domain, with the rest looked up from reference TRBV11-2 and TRBJ2-1, is EAGVAQSPRYKIIEKRQSVAFWCNPISGHATLYWYQQILGQGPKLLIQFQNNGVVDDSQLPKDRFSAERLKGVDSTLKIQPAKLEDSAVYLCASSLTWSSGRAGSYNEQFFGPGTRLTVL.